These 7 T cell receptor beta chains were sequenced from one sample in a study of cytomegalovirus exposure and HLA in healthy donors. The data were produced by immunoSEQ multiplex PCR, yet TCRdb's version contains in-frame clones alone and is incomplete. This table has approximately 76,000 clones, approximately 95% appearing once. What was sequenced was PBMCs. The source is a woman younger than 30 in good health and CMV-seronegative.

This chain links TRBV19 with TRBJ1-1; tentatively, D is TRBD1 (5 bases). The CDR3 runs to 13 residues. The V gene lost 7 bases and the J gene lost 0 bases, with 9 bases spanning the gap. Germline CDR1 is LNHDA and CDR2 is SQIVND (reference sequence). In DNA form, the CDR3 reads TGTGCCAGTACCCAGGGATTGAACACTGAAGCTTTCTTT. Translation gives CASTQGLNTEAFF.

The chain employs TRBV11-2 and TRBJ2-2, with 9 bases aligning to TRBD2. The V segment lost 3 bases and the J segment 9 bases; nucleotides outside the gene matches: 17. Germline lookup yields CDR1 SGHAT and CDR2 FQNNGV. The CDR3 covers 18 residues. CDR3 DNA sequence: TGTGCCAGCAGCTTGGGATTAACCTGGGTTAGCGGGAGTCGGGAGCTGTTTTTT. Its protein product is CASSLGLTWVSGSRELFF.

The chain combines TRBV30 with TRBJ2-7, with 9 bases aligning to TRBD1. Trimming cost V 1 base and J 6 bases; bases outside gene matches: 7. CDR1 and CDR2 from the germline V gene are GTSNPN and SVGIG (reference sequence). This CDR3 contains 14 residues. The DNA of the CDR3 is TGTGCCTGGAGTGCCGGGACAGGGTTTAGCGAGCAGTACTTC. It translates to CAWSAGTGFSEQYF.

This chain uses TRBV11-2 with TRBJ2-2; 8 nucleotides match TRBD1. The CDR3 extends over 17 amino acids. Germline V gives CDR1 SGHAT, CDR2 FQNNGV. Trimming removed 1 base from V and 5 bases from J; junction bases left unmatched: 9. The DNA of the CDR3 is TGTGCCAGCAGCTTAGTGCTACAGGGGGATGGGACCGGGGAGCTGTTTTTT. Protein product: CASSLVLQGDGTGELFF.

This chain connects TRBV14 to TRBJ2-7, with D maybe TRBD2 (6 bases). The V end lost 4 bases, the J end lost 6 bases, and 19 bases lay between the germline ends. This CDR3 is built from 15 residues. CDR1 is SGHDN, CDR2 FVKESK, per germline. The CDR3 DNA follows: TGTGCCAGCAGCCGTCCCGGGACTCGTTTAGGCGAGCAGTACTTC. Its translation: CASSRPGTRLGEQYF. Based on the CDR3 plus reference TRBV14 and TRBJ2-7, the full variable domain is EAGVTQFPSHSVIEKGQTVTLRCDPISGHDNLYWYRRVMGKEIKFLLHFVKESKQDESGMPNNRFLAERTGGTYSTLKVQPAELEDSGVYFCASSRPGTRLGEQYFGPGTRLTVT.

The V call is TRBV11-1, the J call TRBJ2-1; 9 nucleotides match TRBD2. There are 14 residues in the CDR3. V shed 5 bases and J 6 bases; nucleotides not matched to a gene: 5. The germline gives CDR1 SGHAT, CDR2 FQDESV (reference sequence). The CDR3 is CASSPGLAVNEQFF. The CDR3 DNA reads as TGTGCCAGCAGCCCGGGACTAGCAGTCAATGAGCAGTTCTTC.

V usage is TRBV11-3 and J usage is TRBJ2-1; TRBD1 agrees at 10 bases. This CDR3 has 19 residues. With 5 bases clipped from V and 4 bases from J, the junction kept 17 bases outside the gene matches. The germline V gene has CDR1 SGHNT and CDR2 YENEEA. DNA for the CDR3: TGTGCCAGCAGCCCCCCGGGACAGGGGACAATCAACATATACAATGAGCAGTTCTTC. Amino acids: CASSPPGQGTINIYNEQFF.